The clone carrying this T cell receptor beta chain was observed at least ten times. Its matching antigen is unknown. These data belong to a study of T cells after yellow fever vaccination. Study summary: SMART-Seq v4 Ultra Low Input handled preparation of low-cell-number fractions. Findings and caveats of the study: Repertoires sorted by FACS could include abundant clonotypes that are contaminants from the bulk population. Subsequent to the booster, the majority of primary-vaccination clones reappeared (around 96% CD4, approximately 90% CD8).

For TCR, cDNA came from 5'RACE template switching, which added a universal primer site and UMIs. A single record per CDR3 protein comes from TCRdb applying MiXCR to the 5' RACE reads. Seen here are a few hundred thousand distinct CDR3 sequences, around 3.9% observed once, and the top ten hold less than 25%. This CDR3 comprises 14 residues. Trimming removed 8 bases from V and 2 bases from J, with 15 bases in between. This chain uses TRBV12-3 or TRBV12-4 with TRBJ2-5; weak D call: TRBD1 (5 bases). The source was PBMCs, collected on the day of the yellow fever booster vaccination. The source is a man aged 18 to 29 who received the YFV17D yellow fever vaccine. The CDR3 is CASYNTGSQETQYF. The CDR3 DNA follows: TGTGCCAGCTATAACACAGGTTCTCAAGAGACCCAGTACTTC.